This section outlines one T cell receptor beta chain sequence together with its context. Its specificity is unknown. The authors prepared the TCRbeta library with unique molecular identifiers. TCRdb called the PCR reads again in MiXCR, with one record for every CDR3 protein. In the table there are fewer than 550,000 distinct CDR3 sequences, roughly an eighth of which are singletons. The data are from a study of T-cell reconstitution after alpha-beta-depleted transplantation in children. Study-level points and caveats: Surviving recipient T cells and intrathymic progenitors accounted for some patients' high TCRbeta diversity at day 60. It was reported that alpha-beta T cells came from several hundred expanded graft clones (about two months after transplant). It was newly produced T cells that mostly accounted for T-cell counts and diversity one year after transplant.

The CDR3 is 12 residues long. The ends were cut back, 4 bases at V and 5 bases at J, with 8 bases in the middle. Germline V gene lookup returns CDR1 SGHKS and CDR2 YYEKEE (reference sequence). The rearrangement joins TRBV5-5 to TRBJ2-3; D remains ambiguous. Specimen: PBMCs, mostly from graft donor cells, collected 180 days after TCRalphabeta/CD19-depleted stem cell transplant. This clonotype was sampled from a female patient younger than 10 who had a stem cell transplant for aplastic anemia, so the T cells may come from the graft donor. CDR3 bases: TGTGCCAGCAGCCCAAAGGTAGATACGCAGTATTTT. It encodes CASSPKVDTQYF.